This paragraph covers one T cell receptor beta chain sequence. Its specificity is unknown. The sample is drawn from a study of T cell responses to AZD1222 COVID-19 vaccine. Whole-study findings and limits: At 160-218 and 743-854, vaccine-associated CD4 TCRs were dominant, and they spanned spike.

Germline V gene lookup returns CDR1 SGHTA and CDR2 FQGTGA. J was trimmed by 0 bases and V by 5 bases; bases with no gene match: 3. CDR3 length equals 14 residues. Repertoires were generated with immunoSEQ multiplex PCR, while TCRdb's copy carries only in-frame clones and drops some. This repertoire shows 200,000 or so clones, 85% to 95% found once; its top ten account for 8% to 13%. The specimen was peripheral blood, collected on day 0 of AZD1222 vaccination. This clonotype was obtained from an adult in good health. This chain joins TRBV7-3 and TRBJ1-1; 7 bases fit TRBD1. CDR3 in DNA: TGTGCCAGCAGCCCGGGACAGTTGAACACTGAAGCTTTCTTT. Translation: CASSPGQLNTEAFF. Variable domain in full (rest from reference TRBV7-3 and TRBJ1-1): GAGVSQTPSNKVTEKGKYVELRCDPISGHTALYWYRQSLGQGPEFLIYFQGTGAADDSGLPNDRFFAVRPEGSVSTLKIQRTERGDSAVYLCASSPGQLNTEAFFGQGTRLTVV.